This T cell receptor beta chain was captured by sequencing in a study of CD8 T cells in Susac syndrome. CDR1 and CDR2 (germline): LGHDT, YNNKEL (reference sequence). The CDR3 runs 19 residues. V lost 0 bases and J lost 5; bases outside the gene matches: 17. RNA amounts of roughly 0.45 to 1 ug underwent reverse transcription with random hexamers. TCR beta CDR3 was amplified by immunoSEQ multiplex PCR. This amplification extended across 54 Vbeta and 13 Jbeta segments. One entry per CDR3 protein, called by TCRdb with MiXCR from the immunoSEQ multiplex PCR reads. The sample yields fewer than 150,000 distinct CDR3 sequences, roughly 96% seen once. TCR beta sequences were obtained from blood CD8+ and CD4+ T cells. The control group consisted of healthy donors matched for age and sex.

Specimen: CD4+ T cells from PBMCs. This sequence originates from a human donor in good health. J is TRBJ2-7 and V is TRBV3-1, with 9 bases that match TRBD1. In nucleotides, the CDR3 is TGTGCCAGCAGCCAAGATTGGGGACAGGGCCCTTTTGTGGAGGACGAGCAGTACTTC. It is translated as CASSQDWGQGPFVEDEQYF.